This entry features one T cell receptor (beta chain) sequence. This entry is derived from a study of stem cell transplantation in POMP-related autoinflammatory disease. Overall study context: Pre-transplant patients had naive-skewed CD4+ T cells and few CD8+ T cells.

This CDR3 is 14 amino acids long. The germline CDR1 and CDR2 sequences are SGHRS and YFSETQ. Losses at the gene ends were 4 bases for V and 6 bases for J; bases not matched to a gene: 6. Produced via immunoSEQ multiplex PCR; TCRdb's table is partial and in-frame only. The sample lists roughly 70,000 clones; more than 75% were seen once. The chain joins TRBV5-1 to TRBJ1-2; 10 bases are a match to TRBD1. Sequencing was performed on CD4+ T cells from PBMCs, taken after stem cell transplantation. This receptor was obtained from a human patient with POMP-related autoinflammation and immune dysregulation (PRAID). Some T cells may originate from the graft donor. DNA of the CDR3: TGCGCCAGCAGCCCCGGGACAGGGGTGAATGGCTACACCTTC. It specifies CASSPGTGVNGYTF.